Listed below are T cell receptor beta chains from one sample, sequenced in a study of CD8+ T cells in alopecia areata. Assay used: immunoSEQ multiplex PCR; TCRdb lists only in-frame clones, some missing. The data show 200,000 to 250,000 clones, under 75% seen once. The sample was CD4+ T cells sorted from blood, taken at week 4, from a patient treated with tofacitinib. The source is a human donor with alopecia areata. Each CDR3 is given with its conserved first and last residue. D genes are given only for firm matches. Rows give clone size only sometimes, using once, few, many, or a class for an expanded clone.

J gene	clone size	V gene	D gene	CDR3 DNA	CDR3 protein
TRBJ1-1	NA	TRBV10-3	NA	TGTGCCTCTAGAACGAACACTGAAGCTTTCTTT	CASRTNTEAFF
TRBJ1-6	NA	TRBV25-1	TRBD1	TGTGCCAGCAGTGAATTCATGGGACAGGGTGGCTCACCCCTCCACTTT	CASSEFMGQGGSPLHF
TRBJ1-2	few	TRBV25-1	NA	TGTGCCAGCAGTGATCCTTCAGGGAGAACAGGTGGCTACACCTTC	CASSDPSGRTGGYTF
TRBJ2-1	once	TRBV6-5	TRBD1	TGTGCCAGCAGTTACTCGACGCACAGGGGAAGCAGTGAGCAGTTCTTC	CASSYSTHRGSSEQFF
TRBJ1-5	NA	TRBV5-1	NA	TGCGCCAGCAGCCTTACAGGGAACAATCAGCCCCAGCATTTT	CASSLTGNNQPQHF
TRBJ2-3	NA	TRBV10-3	TRBD1	TGTGCCACCGGACAGGACACAGATACGCAGTATTTT	CATGQDTDTQYF
TRBJ2-7	NA	TRBV30	NA	TGTGCCTGGAGTACGGAGACAGGACATCCTACGAAGCAGTACTTC	CAWSTETGHPTKQYF
TRBJ2-3	few	TRBV18	NA	TGTGCCAGCTCACCAAGGGGGGACACAGATACGCAGTATTTT	CASSPRGDTDTQYF
TRBJ1-1	NA	TRBV29-1	NA	TGCAGCGTTGGACTGAACACTGAAGCTTTCTTT	CSVGLNTEAFF
TRBJ1-2	many	TRBV5-6	NA	TGTGCCAGCAGCTGGGGACATGGGGCAGGGGGCTACACCTTC	CASSWGHGAGGYTF
TRBJ1-1	few	TRBV30	TRBD1	TGTGCCTGGAGTGTACTGGGACAGGGAAACACTGAAGCTTTCTTT	CAWSVLGQGNTEAFF
TRBJ1-1	once	TRBV30	NA	TGTGCCTGGGTACAGGGCCCGGGCACTGAAGCTTTCTTT	CAWVQGPGTEAFF
TRBJ1-6	NA	TRBV4-3	NA	TGCGCCAGCAGCCAAGGAGGGGCCGATTCACCCCTCCACTTT	CASSQGGADSPLHF
TRBJ2-5	NA	TRBV7-2	NA	TGTGCCAGCAGCCCCATGGGTTTTAAAGAGACCCAGTACTTC	CASSPMGFKETQYF
TRBJ1-1	few	TRBV30	TRBD1	TGTGCCTGGACCCTACAGGGGGCGAACACTGAAGCTTTCTTT	CAWTLQGANTEAFF
TRBJ1-1	few	TRBV18	NA	TGTGCCAGCTCAGCCTTGAACACTGAAGCTTTCTTT	CASSALNTEAFF
TRBJ1-4	NA	TRBV5-1	NA	TGCGCCAGCAGCTTACAGGGACCTAATGAAAAACTGTTTTTT	CASSLQGPNEKLFF
TRBJ1-2	NA	TRBV29-1	NA	TGCAGCGGGATCGGGACTGACGGCGGCTACACCTTC	CSGIGTDGGYTF
TRBJ2-6	medium-sized	TRBV7-9	NA	TGTGCCAGCAGCTCCAGGGGCACGGGCGTAACACCTGGGGCCAACGTCCTGACTTTC	CASSSRGTGVTPGANVLTF
TRBJ1-1	few	TRBV10-2	TRBD1	TGCGCCAGCAGCCCAACGGACAGGTTCGGTGAAGCTTTCTTT	CASSPTDRFGEAFF
TRBJ2-5	NA	TRBV2	TRBD2	TGTGCCAGCAATCCCAGGACTAGCGGGGCGCTCAACCAAGAGACCCAGTACTTC	CASNPRTSGALNQETQYF
TRBJ2-3	NA	TRBV2	NA	TGTGCCAGCATTGATGGCGGGGCCACAGATACGCAGTATTTT	CASIDGGATDTQYF
TRBJ2-4	NA	TRBV11-3	TRBD1	TGTGCCAGCCAACAGGGGAGCATTCAGTACTTC	CASQQGSIQYF
TRBJ2-6	NA	TRBV5-1	NA	TGCGCCAGCAGCCTGGGTTCGGGGGCTGGGGCCAACGTCCTGACTTTC	CASSLGSGAGANVLTF
TRBJ2-3	NA	TRBV13	NA	TGTGCCAGCAGCCCCCAGGCCGGACAAGGAGGCCCCACCACAGATACGCAGTATTTT	CASSPQAGQGGPTTDTQYF
TRBJ1-2	few	TRBV29-1	NA	TGCAGCGTCGACAAAGGCGGCTACACCTTC	CSVDKGGYTF
TRBJ2-6	NA	TRBV15	NA	TGTGCCACCTTTAACATTCGCTCTGGGGCCAACGTCCTGACTTTC	CATFNIRSGANVLTF
TRBJ1-1	NA	TRBV5-6	NA	TGTGCCAGCAGCTTGGTCCGGGGATCGGCTGAAGCTTTCTTT	CASSLVRGSAEAFF
TRBJ1-4	NA	TRBV30	NA	TGTGCCTGGAGTGTACCGGGGAAACTGTTTTTT	CAWSVPGKLFF
TRBJ2-7	NA	TRBV5-1	NA	TGCGCCAGCAGCTTGGAGTCAAACGAGCAGTACTTC	CASSLESNEQYF
TRBJ1-2	NA	TRBV11-2	TRBD1	TGTGCCAGCAGCTTAGGGACGACAGGGTCTAACACCTTC	CASSLGTTGSNTF
TRBJ2-1	few	TRBV5-1	NA	TGCGCCAGCCGGACGGGGGATAACAATGAGCAGTTCTTC	CASRTGDNNEQFF
TRBJ1-1	NA	TRBV18	TRBD1	TGTGCCAGCTCCCCAGGCGAGGGGGCAACCACTGAAGCTTTCTTT	CASSPGEGATTEAFF
TRBJ2-1	NA	TRBV29-1	TRBD1	TGCAGCGTCGAAAGGATGGACAGGGGGCCCAATGAGCAGTTCTTC	CSVERMDRGPNEQFF
TRBJ1-1	NA	TRBV29-1	NA	TGCAGCGTTGACGAGATATACGGGAACACTGAAGCTTTCTTT	CSVDEIYGNTEAFF
TRBJ2-1	NA	TRBV29-1	TRBD1	TGCAGCGTCGCAGGACAGGGGTTTTCGGGGTACAATGAGCAGTTCTTC	CSVAGQGFSGYNEQFF
TRBJ1-1	few	TRBV12-5	NA	TGTGCTAGTGGTTTGGGGCTGACGGGCACTGAAGCTTTCTTT	CASGLGLTGTEAFF
TRBJ2-5	NA	TRBV27	TRBD1	TGTGCCAGCAGCCGAACAGAAGGACAGGCCCAAGAGACCCAGTACTTC	CASSRTEGQAQETQYF
TRBJ1-2	NA	TRBV4-3	NA	TGCGCCAGCAGCCAAGAAACTGGCTATGGCTACACCTTC	CASSQETGYGYTF
TRBJ2-2	NA	TRBV6-5	NA	TGTGCCAGCAGTTATAGGGACACGAACACCGGGGAGCTGTTTTTT	CASSYRDTNTGELFF
TRBJ2-5	few	TRBV7-2	NA	TGTGCCAGCAGCTTTCGCGCTGCCCGCACAAGGGGGACCCAGTACTTC	CASSFRAARTRGTQYF
TRBJ2-3	NA	TRBV7-2	NA	TGTGCCAGCAGCTTAGAGATCGTTACAGATACGCAGTATTTT	CASSLEIVTDTQYF
TRBJ1-1	NA	TRBV4-3	NA	TGCGCCAGCAGCCAAGTCCCGAACACTGAAGCTTTCTTT	CASSQVPNTEAFF
TRBJ1-5	NA	TRBV11-2	TRBD1	TGTGCCAGCAGTCGGACAGGGGATAGCAATCAGCCCCAGCATTTT	CASSRTGDSNQPQHF
TRBJ1-1	NA	TRBV4-1	NA	TGCGCCAGCAGCCAAGATCGTAGGAACACTGAAGCTTTCTTT	CASSQDRRNTEAFF
TRBJ2-7	once	TRBV5-6	TRBD1	TGTGCCAGCAGCTTGGGTGAGGGGGCCGGCTACGAGCAGTACTTC	CASSLGEGAGYEQYF
TRBJ2-3	once	TRBV27	NA	TGTGCCAGCAGCCCCACAGAACTACTCAGCACAGATACGCAGTATTTT	CASSPTELLSTDTQYF
TRBJ1-1	NA	TRBV27	NA	TGTGCCAGCAGTTCTTCCGGGCTGAACACTGAAGCTTTCTTT	CASSSSGLNTEAFF
TRBJ2-2	NA	TRBV29-1	NA	TGCAGCGTCCTAGGCGGCGCCCGAGGCACCGGGGAGCTGTTTTTT	CSVLGGARGTGELFF
TRBJ1-1	NA	TRBV29-1	NA	TGCAGCGTTGAAGATCGATGGGGAACTGAAGCTTTCTTT	CSVEDRWGTEAFF
TRBJ2-7	NA	TRBV18	TRBD1	TGTGCCAGCTCACTTTCCGGGACAGGGAGTCCCTACGAGCAGTACTTC	CASSLSGTGSPYEQYF
TRBJ1-5	few	TRBV29-1	NA	TGCAGCGTTGGGCAGGGAAGGGACCAGCCCCAGCATTTT	CSVGQGRDQPQHF
TRBJ2-7	few	TRBV7-2	NA	TGTGCCAGCAGCTTACGGGGCACTAAGGCCTACGAGCAGTACTTC	CASSLRGTKAYEQYF
TRBJ1-1	NA	TRBV6-5	NA	TGTGCCAGCAGCCCCCGGGGCATGAACACTGAAGCTTTCTTT	CASSPRGMNTEAFF
TRBJ2-7	few	TRBV5-6	TRBD1	TGTGCCAGCAGCTTTTCAGCAGGGGGCTACGAGCAGTACTTC	CASSFSAGGYEQYF
TRBJ2-5	NA	TRBV7-3	NA	TGTGCCAGCAGCTTATTTGGGGTTCAAGAGACCCAGTACTTC	CASSLFGVQETQYF
TRBJ2-3	few	TRBV2	NA	TGTGCCAGCAGTGCCCCCGGACAGATTGATTGGTATTTT	CASSAPGQIDWYF
TRBJ1-5	NA	TRBV27	TRBD1	TGTGCCAGCAGTGTAACAGGGGCGCCTAGCAATCAGCCCCAGCATTTT	CASSVTGAPSNQPQHF
TRBJ2-2	NA	TRBV30	NA	TGTGCCTGCGACAGGTCGGGTGGGGAGCTGTTTTTT	CACDRSGGELFF
TRBJ2-7	few	TRBV15	NA	TGTGCCACCAGCAGAGATCCAACCCGGTCCTACCCCTACGAGCAGTACTTC	CATSRDPTRSYPYEQYF